One sample yielded the 15 T cell receptor beta chains listed below, sequenced in a study of identical twins. A single record per CDR3 protein comes from TCRdb applying MiXCR to the 5' RACE reads. The profile shows around 490,000 distinct CDR3 sequences, around 22% of them singletons. These records were also assigned to another study, of yellow fever vaccine responses in identical twins.

Sequencing was carried out using CD4+ T cells sorted from blood. The source of these receptors is a woman aged 18-29 years in good health.

This clonotype was detected only a few times. The chain is built from TRBV6-1 and TRBJ2-5, with D perhaps TRBD2 (6 bases). The CDR3 extends over 14 amino acids. V dropped 6 bases and J dropped 1 base, with 12 bases sitting between them. CDR1 and CDR2 from the germline V gene are MNHNS and SASEGT. CDR3 in DNA: TGTGCCAGCAGGGGAGGAGCGACCCAAGAGACCCAGTACTTC. This translates into CASRGGATQETQYF.

With respect to this clonotype: The junction departs from germline at one end; a sequencing error may be responsible. The gene calls are TRBV20-1 and TRBJ2-1; no clear D gene. This CDR3 contains 17 residues. From germline, CDR1 is DFQATT and CDR2 SNEGSKA (reference sequence). CDR3 in DNA: TGCTGTGCTAGAGACCCCCTGCGGCCGAGCTCCTACAATGAGCAGTTCTTC. This codes for CCARDPLRPSSYNEQFF.

This clonotype showed up just once. The chain recombines TRBV13 with TRBJ2-2, with TRBD2 matching 10 bases. CDR3 size: 18 residues. The V and J ends lost 5 bases and 5 bases, in that order; junction bases with no gene match: 14. CDR1 and CDR2 (germline): PRHDT, FYEKMQ (reference sequence). The CDR3 sequence is CASSGLTGTSDVTGELFF. The CDR3, as DNA: TGTGCCAGCAGCGGCCTTACCGGGACTAGCGATGTTACCGGGGAGCTGTTTTTT.

This clonotype came up a few times. The genes are TRBV5-1 and TRBJ2-1; 13 nucleotides align to TRBD2. With 4 bases clipped from V and 8 bases from J, the junction kept 6 bases outside the gene matches. Per the germline V gene, CDR1 is SGHRS and CDR2 is YFSETQ. This CDR3 is 15 amino acids long. The CDR3 nucleotides are TGCGCCAGCAGCACCGGGACTAGCGGGAACGATGAGCAGTTCTTC. As protein: CASSTGTSGNDEQFF.

CDR3 in amino acids: CASSLTGQLRDEQFF. The CDR3 bases are TGCGCCAGCAGCTTGACAGGGCAGCTTCGGGATGAGCAGTTCTTC. The chain carries TRBV5-1 and TRBJ2-1; D might be TRBD1 (6 bases). The V gene's germline CDR1 is SGHRS and CDR2 YFSETQ. The CDR3 sequence is 15 residues long. The V gene lost 1 base and the J gene lost 8 bases, with 16 bases spanning the gap.

The table lists this clonotype with many counts. V is TRBV12-3 or TRBV12-4 and J is TRBJ2-6, with 8 bases aligning to TRBD1. The CDR3 sequence is 17 residues long. The trim removed 2 bases at V and 2 bases at J, leaving 5 bases unmatched. CDR3 DNA: TGTGCCAGCAGTTTACGGACAGGGTCTGCTGGGGCCAACGTCCTGACTTTC. This codes for CASSLRTGSAGANVLTF.

The rearrangement uses TRBV18 and TRBJ2-3, with D unresolved. Germline V lookup: CDR1 KGHSH, CDR2 LQKENI. The V end was cut by 3 bases, the J end by 4 bases, with 8 bases between. CDR3 length: 13 residues. In nucleotides, the CDR3 is TGTGCCAGCTCACCTTCCGGAGCAGATACGCAGTATTTT. It specifies CASSPSGADTQYF.

This clonotype turned up a few times. The genes are TRBV6-5 and TRBJ1-1; D is ambiguous. The CDR3 runs to 13 residues. V was trimmed by 2 bases and J by 4 bases, leaving 8 bases between them. The germline gives CDR1 MNHEY, CDR2 SVGAGI. This CDR3 is CASSYGVFTEAFF. CDR3 coding DNA: TGTGCCAGCAGTTACGGGGTTTTCACTGAAGCTTTCTTT.

This clonotype was seen repeatedly, ten times or more. Mismatch with germline at one junction end may stem from a read error. V and J are TRBV3-1 and TRBJ2-3, with D tentatively TRBD1 (5 bases). Germline V gene sequence: CDR1 LGHDT, CDR2 YNNKEL (reference sequence). This CDR3 has 12 residues. The CDR3 nucleotides read TGTGCCAGCAGCCAAGGCTTCCAGGGTATACATTTT. It encodes CASSQGFQGIHF.

This clonotype was seen only a few times. The V call is TRBV5-1, the J call TRBJ2-2; no clear D gene. Germline CDR1 is SGHRS and CDR2 is YFSETQ. The CDR3 spans 15 residues. V lost 0 bases and J lost 0, with 6 bases in between. The CDR3, as DNA: TGCGCCAGCAGCTTGGACACCCCGAACACCGGGGAGCTGTTTTTT. Protein product: CASSLDTPNTGELFF. Full variable domain (remainder filled in from reference TRBV5-1 and TRBJ2-2): KAGVTQTPRYLIKTRGQQVTLSCSPISGHRSVSWYQQTPGQGLQFLFEYFSETQRNKGNFPGRFSGRQFSNSRSEMNVSTLELGDSALYLCASSLDTPNTGELFFGEGSRLTVL.

The chain recombines TRBV24-1 with TRBJ2-7, with 8 bases matching TRBD1. Per the germline V gene, CDR1 is KGHDR and CDR2 is SFDVKD. Trimming took 7 bases from V and 3 from J; bases not matched to a gene: 1. The CDR3 covers 12 residues. The chain's CDR3 is CATRGQGYEQYF. The CDR3 DNA follows: TGTGCCACCAGAGGACAGGGCTACGAGCAGTACTTC.

This clonotype was detected a few times. The chain has TRBV20-1 and TRBJ2-7; D may match TRBD1 or TRBD2 (5 bases each). V lost 3 bases to trimming and J lost 4 bases, with 13 bases between them. From germline, CDR1 is DFQATT and CDR2 SNEGSKA (reference sequence). The CDR3 consists of 13 residues. CDR3 coding DNA: TGCAGTGCTAGGAGCGAGGGGCTGTACGAGCAGTACTTC. It yields the protein CSARSEGLYEQYF.

The rearrangement links TRBV2 to TRBJ2-7; maybe TRBD2 (5 bases). The CDR3 covers 14 residues. V lost 8 bases and J lost 3, with 17 bases in between. From germline, CDR1 is SNHLY and CDR2 FYNNEI. CDR3 amino acids: CASGSGGSDYEQYF. The CDR3 DNA reads TGTGCCAGCGGTTCTGGAGGCTCTGACTACGAGCAGTACTTC.

The V gene is TRBV20-1, the J gene TRBJ2-5, with D perhaps matching TRBD1 (5 bases). Trimming cost V 6 bases and J 7 bases, with 18 bases left between them. Looked up from germline, CDR1 is DFQATT and CDR2 is SNEGSKA (reference sequence). The CDR3 consists of 13 residues. The CDR3 DNA follows: TGCAGTGCCGGCCCACCAGGTCAGGGGACCCAGTACTTC. This gives the protein CSAGPPGQGTQYF.

The chain is built from TRBV5-1 and TRBJ2-7; unclear D gene. V gave up 4 bases and J gave up 3 bases, with 11 bases separating them. Per the germline V gene, CDR1 is SGHRS and CDR2 is YFSETQ. This CDR3 is built from 13 residues. Written as DNA, the CDR3 is TGCGCCAGCAGCGAAATTGGTGGCTACGAGCAGTACTTC. Protein product: CASSEIGGYEQYF.